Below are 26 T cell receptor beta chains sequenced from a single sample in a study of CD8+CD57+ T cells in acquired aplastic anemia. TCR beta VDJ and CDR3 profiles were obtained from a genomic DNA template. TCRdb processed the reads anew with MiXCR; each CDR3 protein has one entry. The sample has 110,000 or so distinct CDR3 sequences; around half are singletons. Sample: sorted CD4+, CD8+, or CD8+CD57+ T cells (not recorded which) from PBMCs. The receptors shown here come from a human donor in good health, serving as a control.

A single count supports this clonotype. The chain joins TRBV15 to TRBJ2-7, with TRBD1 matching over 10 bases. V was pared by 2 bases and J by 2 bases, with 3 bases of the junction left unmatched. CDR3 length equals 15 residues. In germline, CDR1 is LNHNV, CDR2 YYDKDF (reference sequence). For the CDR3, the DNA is TGTGCCACCAGCAGATCGGGACAGGGGACCTACGAGCAGTACTTC. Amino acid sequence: CATSRSGQGTYEQYF. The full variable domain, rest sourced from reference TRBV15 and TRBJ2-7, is DAMVIQNPRYQVTQFGKPVTLSCSQTLNHNVMYWYQQKSSQAPKLLFHYYDKDFNNEADTPDNFQSRRPNTSFCFLDIRSPGLGDTAMYLCATSRSGQGTYEQYFGPGTRLTVT.

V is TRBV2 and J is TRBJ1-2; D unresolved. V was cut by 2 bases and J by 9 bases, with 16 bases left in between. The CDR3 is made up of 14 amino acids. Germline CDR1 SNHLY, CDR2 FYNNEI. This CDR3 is CASSELGGRMSYTF. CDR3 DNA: TGTGCCAGCAGTGAATTAGGAGGGAGGATGAGCTACACCTTC.

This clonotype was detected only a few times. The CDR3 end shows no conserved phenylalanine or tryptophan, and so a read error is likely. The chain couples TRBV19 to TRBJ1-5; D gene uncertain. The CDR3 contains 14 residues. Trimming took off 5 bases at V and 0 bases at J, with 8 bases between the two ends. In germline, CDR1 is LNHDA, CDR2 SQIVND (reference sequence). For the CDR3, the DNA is TGTGCCAGTAGTGTCCCAGATAGCAATCAGCCCCAGCATCTT. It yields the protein CASSVPDSNQPQHL.

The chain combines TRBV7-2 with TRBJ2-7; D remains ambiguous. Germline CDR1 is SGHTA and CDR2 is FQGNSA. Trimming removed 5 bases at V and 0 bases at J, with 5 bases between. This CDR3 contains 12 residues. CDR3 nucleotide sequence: TGTGCCAGCAGCACCTACTCCTACGAGCAGTACTTC. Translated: CASSTYSYEQYF.

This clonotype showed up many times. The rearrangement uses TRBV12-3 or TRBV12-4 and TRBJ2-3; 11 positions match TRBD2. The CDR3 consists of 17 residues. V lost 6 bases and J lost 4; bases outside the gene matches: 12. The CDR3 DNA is TGTGCCAGCAGCCCGGGACTAGCGGAAAAGAGCGCAGATACGCAGTATTTT. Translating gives CASSPGLAEKSADTQYF.

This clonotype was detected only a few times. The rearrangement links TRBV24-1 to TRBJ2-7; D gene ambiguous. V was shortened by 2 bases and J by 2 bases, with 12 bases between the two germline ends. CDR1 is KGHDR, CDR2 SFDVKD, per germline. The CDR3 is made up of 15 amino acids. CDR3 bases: TGTGCCACCAGTGATTCAGCCCTAGGTCCCTACGAGCAGTACTTC. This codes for CATSDSALGPYEQYF.

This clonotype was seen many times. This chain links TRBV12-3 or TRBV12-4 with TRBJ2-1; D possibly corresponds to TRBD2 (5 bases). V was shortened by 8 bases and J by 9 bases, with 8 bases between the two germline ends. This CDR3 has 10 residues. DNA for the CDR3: TGTGCCAGCGCCCGGGGTGAGCAGTTCTTC. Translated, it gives CASARGEQFF.

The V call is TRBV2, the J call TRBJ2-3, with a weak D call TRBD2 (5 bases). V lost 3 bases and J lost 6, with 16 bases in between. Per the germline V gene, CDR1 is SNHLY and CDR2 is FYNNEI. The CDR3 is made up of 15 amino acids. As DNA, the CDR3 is TGTGCCAGCAGTGATTTGAGTCTAGCTGTTGATACGCAGTATTTT. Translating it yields CASSDLSLAVDTQYF.

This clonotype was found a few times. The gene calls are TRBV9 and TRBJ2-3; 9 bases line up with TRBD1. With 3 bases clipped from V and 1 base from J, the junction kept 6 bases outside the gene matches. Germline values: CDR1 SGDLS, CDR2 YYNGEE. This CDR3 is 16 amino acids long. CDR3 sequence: CASSGPGQGGTDTQYF. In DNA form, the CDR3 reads TGTGCCAGCAGCGGACCGGGACAGGGTGGCACAGATACGCAGTATTTT.

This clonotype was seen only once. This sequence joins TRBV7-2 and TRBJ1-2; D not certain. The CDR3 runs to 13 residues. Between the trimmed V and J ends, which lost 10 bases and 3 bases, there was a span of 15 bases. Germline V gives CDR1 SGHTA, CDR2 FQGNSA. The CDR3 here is CAIDRWVDYGYTF. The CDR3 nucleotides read TGTGCCATCGACCGGTGGGTCGACTATGGCTACACCTTC.

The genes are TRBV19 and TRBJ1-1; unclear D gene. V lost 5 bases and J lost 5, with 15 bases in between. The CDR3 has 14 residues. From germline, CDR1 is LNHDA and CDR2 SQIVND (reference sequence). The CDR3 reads CASSAGNMGTEAFF. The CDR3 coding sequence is TGTGCCAGTAGTGCAGGAAATATGGGGACTGAAGCTTTCTTT.

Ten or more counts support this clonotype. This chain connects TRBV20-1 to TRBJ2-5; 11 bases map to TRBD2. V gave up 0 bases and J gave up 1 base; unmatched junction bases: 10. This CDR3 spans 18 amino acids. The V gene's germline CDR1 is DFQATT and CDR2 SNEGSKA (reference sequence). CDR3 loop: CSARDSLAGGPPQETQYF. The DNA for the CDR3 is TGCAGTGCTAGAGATTCCCTAGCGGGGGGTCCCCCCCAAGAGACCCAGTACTTC.

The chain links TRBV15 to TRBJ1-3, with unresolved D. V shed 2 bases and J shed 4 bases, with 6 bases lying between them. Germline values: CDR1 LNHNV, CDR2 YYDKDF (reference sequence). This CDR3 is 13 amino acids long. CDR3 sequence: CATSRNEGNTIYF. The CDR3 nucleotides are TGTGCCACCAGCAGAAATGAAGGAAACACCATATATTTT.

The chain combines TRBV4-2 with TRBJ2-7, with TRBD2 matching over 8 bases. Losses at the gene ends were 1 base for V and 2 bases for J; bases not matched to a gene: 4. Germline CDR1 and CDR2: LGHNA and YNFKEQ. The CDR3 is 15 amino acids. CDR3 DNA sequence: TGTGCCAGCAGCCAAGCGACTAGCGCTGCCTACGAGCAGTACTTC. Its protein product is CASSQATSAAYEQYF.

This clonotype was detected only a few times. The CDR3 protein is CASSEGQGDQPQHF. The CDR3 DNA reads as TGTGCCAGCAGCGAGGGACAGGGAGATCAGCCCCAGCATTTT. The V and J genes are TRBV13 and TRBJ1-5; 9 positions match TRBD1. This CDR3 comprises 14 residues. Losses at the gene ends were 5 bases for V and 5 bases for J; bases not matched to a gene: 4. The V gene's germline CDR1 is PRHDT and CDR2 FYEKMQ (reference sequence).

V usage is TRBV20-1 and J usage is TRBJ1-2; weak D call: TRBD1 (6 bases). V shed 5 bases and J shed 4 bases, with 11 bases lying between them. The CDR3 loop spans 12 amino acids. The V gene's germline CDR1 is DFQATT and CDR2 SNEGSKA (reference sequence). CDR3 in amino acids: CSASGETYGYTF. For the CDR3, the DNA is TGCAGTGCTTCAGGGGAGACCTATGGCTACACCTTC.

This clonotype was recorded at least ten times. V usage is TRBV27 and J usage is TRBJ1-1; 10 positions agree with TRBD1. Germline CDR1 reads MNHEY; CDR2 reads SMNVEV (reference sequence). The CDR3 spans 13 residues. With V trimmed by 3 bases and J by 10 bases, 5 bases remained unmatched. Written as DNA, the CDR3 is TGTGCCAGCAGTTTGACAGGGGGCGCCGGAGCTTTCTTT. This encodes CASSLTGGAGAFF.

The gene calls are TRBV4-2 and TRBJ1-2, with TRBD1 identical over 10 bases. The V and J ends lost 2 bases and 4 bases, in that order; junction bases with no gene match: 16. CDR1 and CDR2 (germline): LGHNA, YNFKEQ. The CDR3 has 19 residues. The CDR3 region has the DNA TGTGCCAGCAGCCAAAAGGGACAGGGGAGGGGAGAGCGGGCCTATGGCTACACCTTC. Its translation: CASSQKGQGRGERAYGYTF.

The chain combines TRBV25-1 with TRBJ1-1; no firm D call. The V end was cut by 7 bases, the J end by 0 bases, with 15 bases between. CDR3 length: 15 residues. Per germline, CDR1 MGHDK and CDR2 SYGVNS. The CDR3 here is CASTGLGFLNTEAFF. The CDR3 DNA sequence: TGTGCCAGCACCGGTCTTGGGTTCTTGAACACTGAAGCTTTCTTT.

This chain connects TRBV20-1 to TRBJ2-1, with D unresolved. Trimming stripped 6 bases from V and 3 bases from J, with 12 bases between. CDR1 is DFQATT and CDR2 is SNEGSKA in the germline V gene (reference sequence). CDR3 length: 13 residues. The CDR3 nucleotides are TGCAGTGCCAGCAGTTACGGCTACAATGAGCAGTTCTTC. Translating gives CSASSYGYNEQFF.

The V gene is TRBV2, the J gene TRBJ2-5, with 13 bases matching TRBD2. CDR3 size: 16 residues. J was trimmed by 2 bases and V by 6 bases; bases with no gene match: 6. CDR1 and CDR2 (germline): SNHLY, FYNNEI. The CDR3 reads CASSTSGGGIQETQYF. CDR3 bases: TGTGCCAGCAGCACTAGCGGGGGGGGCATACAAGAGACCCAGTACTTC. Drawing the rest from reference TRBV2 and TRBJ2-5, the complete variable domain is EPEVTQTPSHQVTQMGQEVILRCVPISNHLYFYWYRQILGQKVEFLVSFYNNEISEKSEIFDDQFSVERPDGSNFTLKIRSTKLEDSAMYFCASSTSGGGIQETQYFGPGTRLLVL.

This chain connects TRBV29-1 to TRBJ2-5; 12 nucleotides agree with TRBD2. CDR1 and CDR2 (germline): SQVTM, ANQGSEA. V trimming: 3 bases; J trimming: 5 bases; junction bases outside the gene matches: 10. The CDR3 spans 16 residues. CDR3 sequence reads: CSVELAGGPGWETQYF. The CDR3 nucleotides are TGCAGCGTTGAGCTAGCGGGGGGGCCTGGATGGGAGACCCAGTACTTC.

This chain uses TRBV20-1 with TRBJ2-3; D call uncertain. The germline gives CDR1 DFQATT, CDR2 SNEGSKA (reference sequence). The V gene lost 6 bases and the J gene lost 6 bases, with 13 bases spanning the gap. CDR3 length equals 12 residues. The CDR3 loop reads CSAHGPSDTQYF. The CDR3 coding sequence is TGCAGTGCCCACGGCCCTTCGGATACGCAGTATTTT.

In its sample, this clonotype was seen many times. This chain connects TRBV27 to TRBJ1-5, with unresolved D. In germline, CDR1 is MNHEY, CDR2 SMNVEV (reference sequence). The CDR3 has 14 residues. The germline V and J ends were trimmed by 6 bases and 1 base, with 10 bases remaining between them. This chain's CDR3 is CASSPIGSNQPQHF. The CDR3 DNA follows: TGTGCCAGCAGCCCTATAGGGAGCAATCAGCCCCAGCATTTT.

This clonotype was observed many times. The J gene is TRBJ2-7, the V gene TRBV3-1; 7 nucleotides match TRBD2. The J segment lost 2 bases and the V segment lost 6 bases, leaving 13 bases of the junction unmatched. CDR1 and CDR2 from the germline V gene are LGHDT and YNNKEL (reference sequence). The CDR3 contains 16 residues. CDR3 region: CASSPAWGGVTYEQYF. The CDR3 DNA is TGTGCCAGCAGTCCCGCGTGGGGGGGTGTAACCTACGAGCAGTACTTC.

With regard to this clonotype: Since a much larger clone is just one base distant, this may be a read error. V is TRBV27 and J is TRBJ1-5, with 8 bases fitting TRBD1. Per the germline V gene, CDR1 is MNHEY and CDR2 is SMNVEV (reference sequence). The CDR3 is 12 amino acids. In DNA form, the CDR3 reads TGTGCCAGCGGACAGGGCAATCAGCCCCGGCATTTT. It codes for CASGQGNQPRHF.